The 14 T cell receptor beta chains listed next were all sequenced from one sample in a study of T cells in Graves' hyperthyroidism and ophthalmopathy. TCR beta CDR3 regions were amplified from RNA transcripts. In the first-round RT-PCR of the TCR CDR3, the HTBI primer set was used. TCRdb fed the multiplex PCR reads into MiXCR, producing one record per CDR3 protein. Of about 260,000 distinct CDR3 sequences in the sample, about 25% were seen once. Input material: blood. The receptors were gathered from a man aged 40-50 years with Graves' hyperthyroidism that later progressed to Graves' ophthalmopathy.

This clonotype was seen ten or more times. The chain couples TRBV5-1 to TRBJ2-5; tentative D call: TRBD1 (6 bases). V lost 0 bases to trimming and J lost 1 base, with 10 bases between them. CDR1 is SGHRS and CDR2 is YFSETQ in the germline V gene. The CDR3 is made up of 15 amino acids. The CDR3 region has the DNA TGCGCCAGCAGCTTGGGAACAGGGACCCAAGAGACCCAGTACTTC. Its translation: CASSLGTGTQETQYF.

This clonotype has only a few counts. V is TRBV28 and J is TRBJ2-7, with TRBD1 as a possible D gene (6 bases). Trimming took 5 bases from V and 4 from J, leaving 15 bases between them. This CDR3 comprises 14 residues. Germline V gene lookup returns CDR1 MDHEN and CDR2 SYDVKM. CDR3 residues: CASSAFGTSYEQYF. CDR3 coding DNA: TGTGCCAGCAGTGCCTTCGGGACAAGTTACGAGCAGTACTTC.

This clonotype was detected many times. The rearrangement joins TRBV6-5 to TRBJ2-7, with unresolved D. The CDR3 covers 15 residues. Between the trimmed V and J ends, which lost 0 bases and 3 bases, there was a span of 12 bases. Germline lookup yields CDR1 MNHEY and CDR2 SVGAGI. CDR3 sequence: CASSYSGKGLYEQYF. The CDR3 DNA reads as TGTGCCAGCAGTTACTCGGGCAAGGGCCTCTACGAGCAGTACTTC.

This chain links TRBV6-2 or TRBV6-3 with TRBJ2-7; TRBD2 agrees at 11 bases. This CDR3 comprises 19 residues. CDR1 and CDR2 from the germline V gene are MNHEY and SVGEGT. The V gene end was trimmed by 2 bases and the J gene end by 2 bases; junction bases not matched to a gene: 14. The CDR3 reads CASSYKTSGKLRRAYEQYF. DNA for the CDR3: TGTGCCAGCAGTTACAAGACTAGCGGGAAATTGCGACGGGCCTACGAGCAGTACTTC.

This clonotype was detected many times. The gene calls are TRBV7-9 and TRBJ2-2; D call uncertain. CDR3 length equals 14 residues. Germline V CDR1 and CDR2: SEHNR, FQNEAQ (reference sequence). V lost 2 bases and J 8 bases, leaving 12 bases between the germline ends. DNA for the CDR3: TGTGCCAGCAGCTTACTGCTCAATGGAGGGGAGCTGTTTTTT. Its translation is CASSLLLNGGELFF.

This clonotype has at least ten counts. V is TRBV12-3 or TRBV12-4 and J is TRBJ1-5; D is unclear. The V and J ends lost 7 bases and 0 bases respectively, with 10 bases between them. This CDR3 region has 14 residues. The CDR3 region is CASTPQYSNQPQHF. The CDR3 nucleotides read TGTGCCAGCACCCCTCAGTATAGCAATCAGCCCCAGCATTTT.

The sample holds a few counts of this clonotype. This chain joins TRBV7-8 and TRBJ1-5; TRBD1 aligns across 9 bases. The CDR3 spans 15 residues. Trimming cost V 5 bases and J 4 bases; bases outside gene matches: 6. Germline V gene lookup returns CDR1 SGHVS and CDR2 FQNEAQ. The CDR3 nucleotides are TGTGCCAGCAGCCTGGACAGGGGCCCAAATCAGCCCCAGCATTTT. It encodes CASSLDRGPNQPQHF. The full variable domain, with the rest looked up from reference TRBV7-8 and TRBJ1-5, is GAGVSQSPRYKVAKRGQDVALRCDPISGHVSLFWYQQALGQGPEFLTYFQNEAQLDKSGLPSDRFFAERPEGSVSTLKIQRTQQEDSAVYLCASSLDRGPNQPQHFGDGTRLSIL.

This clonotype was seen repeatedly, ten times or more. This chain joins TRBV29-1 and TRBJ2-7, with D perhaps TRBD1 (6 bases). Germline-derived CDR1 and CDR2 are SQVTM and ANQGSEA. V lost 5 bases, J lost 3 bases, and 11 bases lay in between. The CDR3 covers 12 residues. CDR3 region: CSVKQGLYEQYF. CDR3 DNA: TGCAGCGTTAAACAGGGCCTCTACGAGCAGTACTTC.

This clonotype was seen repeatedly, ten times or more. This rearrangement joins TRBV6-1 to TRBJ2-7; TRBD2 agrees at 8 bases. V shed 5 bases, J shed 0 bases, and the junction held 6 bases outside the gene matches. CDR3 size: 15 residues. Germline CDR1 and CDR2: MNHNS and SASEGT. The CDR3 region is CASSPSSGSSYEQYF. The CDR3 nucleotides are TGTGCCAGCAGTCCCTCCAGCGGGAGCTCCTACGAGCAGTACTTC.

This clonotype was seen repeatedly, ten times or more. The J gene is TRBJ1-1, the V gene TRBV12-3 or TRBV12-4; D is possibly TRBD1 (6 bases). V dropped 1 base and J dropped 4 bases, with 16 bases sitting between them. This CDR3 region has 16 residues. Here the CDR3 DNA reads TGTGCCAGCAGTTTAGGCGGACGCCCGGGGGCCACTGAAGCTTTCTTT. Protein sequence: CASSLGGRPGATEAFF.

This clonotype was observed at least ten times. The genes are TRBV30 and TRBJ1-5; D is ambiguous. Looked up from germline, CDR1 is GTSNPN and CDR2 is SVGIG (reference sequence). Trimming took off 0 bases at V and 9 bases at J, with 18 bases between the two ends. The CDR3 has 15 amino acids. CDR3 sequence (DNA): TGTGCCTGGAGTGTACGCGAAGGGAACCTCCGGCCCCAGCATTTT. As protein: CAWSVREGNLRPQHF. The entire variable domain, with the rest obtained from reference TRBV30 and TRBJ1-5, is as follows: SQTIHQWPATLVQPVGSPLSLECTVEGTSNPNLYWYRQAAGRGLQLLFYSVGIGQISSEVPQNLSASRPQDRQFILSSKKLLLSDSGFYLCAWSVREGNLRPQHFGDGTRLSIL.

This clonotype was observed many times. The chain links TRBV4-1 to TRBJ2-5, with 7 positions matching TRBD1. The germline CDR1 and CDR2 sequences are MGHRA and YSYEKL. After removal of 3 bases from V and 1 base from J, the junction contained 5 bases not matched to a gene. This CDR3 has 15 residues. The CDR3 DNA reads as TGCGCCAGCAGCCAGGCAGGGGGAAGCCAAGAGACCCAGTACTTC. This encodes CASSQAGGSQETQYF.

The V call is TRBV20-1, the J call TRBJ2-7; no clear D gene. The CDR3 consists of 13 residues. The germline V gene encodes CDR1 DFQATT and CDR2 SNEGSKA (reference sequence). Trimming left V 6 bases short and J 0 bases short, with 12 bases between. The CDR3 reads CSAVKVDSYEQYF. Written as DNA, the CDR3 is TGCAGTGCCGTCAAGGTGGACTCCTACGAGCAGTACTTC.

The chain employs TRBV5-1 and TRBJ1-1; D may be TRBD1 (5 bases). V lost 7 bases, J lost 0 bases, and 13 bases lay in between. Germline CDR1 and CDR2: SGHRS and YFSETQ. This CDR3 spans 14 amino acids. CDR3 DNA sequence: TGCGCCAGCTCTCCGGGACCGATGAACACTGAAGCTTTCTTT. Translating it yields CASSPGPMNTEAFF.